This is a list of T cell receptor beta chains from one sample in a study of shared clonotypes between healthy human individuals. Libraries were prepared by immunoSEQ multiplex PCR; TCRdb keeps only in-frame clonotypes and omits some of them. This sample has approximately 1.1 million clones, with around three quarters found just once. The sequencing sample was made of memory CD4+ T cells from PBMCs. Receptors originate from a man aged 18 to 30 in good health. Some clones in this sample may be carry-over from other donors' samples. Both conserved end residues are part of each CDR3. The order of the fields is V gene, J gene, clone size, D gene, CDR3 DNA, CDR3 protein. A D gene is named only where the DNA matches it firmly. Size is omitted from some rows. Given values are once, few, many or a class for expanded clones.

TRBV19	TRBJ1-2	NA	NA	TGTGCCAGTAGTATAGATCGGGTTATGGGGCATGGTGGCTACACCTTC	CASSIDRVMGHGGYTF
TRBV29-1	TRBJ2-3	NA	NA	TGCAGCGTTGAAGCGGGAGAGGGCACAGATACGCAGTATTTT	CSVEAGEGTDTQYF
TRBV6-1	TRBJ2-2	NA	TRBD2	TGTGCCAGCAGTGGGCAACTAGCGGAGAACACCGGGGAGCTGTTTTTT	CASSGQLAENTGELFF
TRBV28	TRBJ1-5	NA	NA	TGTGCCAGCAGGTCGCCCGCCCTATACAATCAGCCCCAGCATTTT	CASRSPALYNQPQHF
TRBV19	TRBJ2-3	NA	TRBD1	TGTGCCAGTAGGCGGACAGGGGGATATGGGGCAGATACGCAGTATTTT	CASRRTGGYGADTQYF
TRBV4-2	TRBJ2-3	NA	NA	TGTGCCAGCAGCCAAGATTTTCCCCGGGCAGGGAAATTGGATACGCAGTATTTT	CASSQDFPRAGKLDTQYF
TRBV18	TRBJ2-7	NA	TRBD2	TGTGCCAGCTCACCCTGGGGTAGCGGGCCCTACGAGCAGTACTTC	CASSPWGSGPYEQYF
TRBV28	TRBJ2-3	NA	NA	TGTGCCAGCTGTCCCCGGGGTCAGCAGAACACAGATACGCAGTATTTT	CASCPRGQQNTDTQYF
TRBV19	TRBJ2-2	NA	NA	TGTGCCAGTAGTATACTTCATTCAACCGGGGAGCTGTTTTTT	CASSILHSTGELFF
TRBV4-2	TRBJ2-1	NA	NA	TGTGCCAGCAGCCAAGAGAGGGTGGGTTACAATGAGCAGTTCTTC	CASSQERVGYNEQFF
TRBV9	TRBJ2-5	NA	NA	TGTGCCAGCTCCCAACGGGGGCAAGAGACCCAGTACTTC	CASSQRGQETQYF
TRBV28	TRBJ1-5	NA	NA	TGTGCCAGCAGTTTGAGGCCGAACAGGGCACAGCCCCAGCATTTT	CASSLRPNRAQPQHF
TRBV19	TRBJ2-7	NA	NA	TGTGCCAGTAGTAATAAAGGGCGGGCCCCGAGGGACGAGCAGTACTTC	CASSNKGRAPRDEQYF
TRBV11-3	TRBJ1-4	NA	TRBD1	TGTGCCAGCAGCGCCACGACAGGGAGGGGCGAAAAACTGTTTTTT	CASSATTGRGEKLFF
TRBV27	TRBJ2-1	NA	NA	TGTGCCAGCAATCAGCGGAGCCATCTAAATGAGCAGTTCTTC	CASNQRSHLNEQFF
TRBV11-1	TRBJ2-7	NA	NA	TGTGCCAGCAGCCTGGACCCAATAGCGACCACCTACGAGCAGTACTTC	CASSLDPIATTYEQYF
TRBV7-9	TRBJ1-1	few	NA	TGTGCCAGCACCGTATCGAACACTGAAGCTTTCTTT	CASTVSNTEAFF
TRBV7-3	TRBJ1-2	NA	NA	TGTGCCAGCAGCTTAAGGCCCGGATTAATCTATGGCTACACCTTC	CASSLRPGLIYGYTF
TRBV2	TRBJ1-2	NA	NA	TGTGCCAGCAGTGAATATGGAAGGTATGGCTACACCTTC	CASSEYGRYGYTF
TRBV6-8	TRBJ1-5	once	TRBD1	TGTGCCAGCAGTCCATGGGACAGGGCAGGTCAGCCCCAGCATTTT	CASSPWDRAGQPQHF
TRBV11-3	TRBJ2-1	NA	NA	TGTGCCAGCAGCTTAGATGAGTCAAACAATGAGCAGTTCTTC	CASSLDESNNEQFF
TRBV6-5	TRBJ2-7	NA	NA	TGTGCCAGCAGATTAGATGGCGGTGTGTCCTACGAGCAGTACTTC	CASRLDGGVSYEQYF
TRBV7-9	TRBJ2-3	NA	TRBD2	TGTGCCAGCAGCTTGACTAGCGGGGGTGGAACAGATACGCAGTATTTT	CASSLTSGGGTDTQYF
TRBV6-5	TRBJ1-5	NA	NA	TGTGCCAGCAGTTACTCGAGGGTCGGGAGCAATCAGCCCCAGCATTTT	CASSYSRVGSNQPQHF
TRBV14	TRBJ2-3	many	NA	TGTGCCAGCAGCGAATCCGGCACAGATACGCAGTATTTT	CASSESGTDTQYF
TRBV2	TRBJ2-3	NA	NA	TGTGCCAGCAGGGATCGACAGGTCACAGATACGCAGTATTTT	CASRDRQVTDTQYF
TRBV6-4	TRBJ2-7	once	TRBD1	TGTGCCAGCAGTGACCTCGACAGGGGAGACTACGAGCAGTACTTC	CASSDLDRGDYEQYF
TRBV5-4	TRBJ2-3	NA	NA	TGTGCCAGCAGCTGGGTCCGCGGGGCAGATACGCAGTATTTT	CASSWVRGADTQYF
TRBV7-2	TRBJ2-7	NA	NA	TGTGCCAGCGGGTACAGGTCCGAGCAGTACTTC	CASGYRSEQYF
TRBV4-2	TRBJ2-7	NA	TRBD2	TGTGCCAGCAGCTTGATATTAGCGGGAGTGAGAGAGCAGTACTTC	CASSLILAGVREQYF
TRBV5-8	TRBJ2-1	few	NA	TGTGCCAGCAGCTTGGTATTCGGGATCATCGACGGAGGTCCTGAGCAGTTCTTC	CASSLVFGIIDGGPEQFF
TRBV2	TRBJ2-3	NA	NA	TGTGCCAGCAGTAGGATAGGACCCACAGATACGCAGTATTTT	CASSRIGPTDTQYF
TRBV4-1	TRBJ1-5	once	NA	TGCGCCAGCAGCCAAGGCGAGTTCCTTAGCAATCAGCCCCAGCATTTT	CASSQGEFLSNQPQHF
TRBV30	TRBJ1-5	NA	NA	TGTGCCTGGAGTGTAAGCGGTCTTTACAGTAGCAATCAGCCCCAGCATTTT	CAWSVSGLYSSNQPQHF
TRBV18	TRBJ2-7	NA	NA	TGTGCCAGCTCATCCGGAGGGTACGAGCAGTACTTC	CASSSGGYEQYF
TRBV6-5	TRBJ2-7	NA	TRBD1	TGTGCCAGCAGCCTCCGGGACAGGGGCCCCTACGAGCAGTACTTC	CASSLRDRGPYEQYF
TRBV11-2	TRBJ2-7	NA	NA	TGTGCCAGCAGCTCGCGCCCTAGGGCGCCCGAGCAGTACTTC	CASSSRPRAPEQYF
TRBV7-9	TRBJ2-7	NA	TRBD2	TGTGCCAGCAGCCCGCCTCAGGTAGCGGGAGCCTACGAGCAGTACTTC	CASSPPQVAGAYEQYF
TRBV29-1	TRBJ1-4	NA	TRBD1	TGCAGCGTACGGGACAGGGAAGGTCCAACTAATGAAAAACTGTTTTTT	CSVRDREGPTNEKLFF
TRBV6-5	TRBJ2-7	NA	NA	TGTGCCAGCAAATATCGTCCTAGCTCCTACGAGCAGTACTTC	CASKYRPSSYEQYF
TRBV28	TRBJ1-3	NA	NA	TGTGCCAGCAGTTTATCTCGGCGTTCTGGAAACACCATATATTTT	CASSLSRRSGNTIYF
TRBV25-1	TRBJ2-5	NA	NA	TGTGCCAGCAGTGAAGGGACCTCATTCCAAGAGACCCAGTACTTC	CASSEGTSFQETQYF
TRBV19	TRBJ1-5	NA	NA	TGTGCCAGTAGTATGATGGGAGGGGGTCAGCCCCAGCATTTT	CASSMMGGGQPQHF
TRBV5-1	TRBJ2-1	NA	NA	TGCGCCAGCAGCTTGACTGTGGGGGGATACAATGAGCAGTTCTTC	CASSLTVGGYNEQFF
TRBV30	TRBJ2-3	NA	TRBD1	TGTGCCTGGAGCCCCAACAGGGGGCTGGATACGCAGTATTTT	CAWSPNRGLDTQYF
TRBV28	TRBJ2-3	NA	TRBD2	TGTGCCAGCAGTTTTTTCGGGACTAGCGGGAGGGCCGCAGATACGCAGTATTTT	CASSFFGTSGRAADTQYF
TRBV7-3	TRBJ2-3	many	TRBD1	TGTGCCAGCAGCTTATTAGGACAGGGGTCATCGTCAGATACGCAGTATTTT	CASSLLGQGSSSDTQYF
TRBV4-2	TRBJ2-5	NA	NA	TGTGCCAGCAGCCAAGGGGACGGACAAGAGACCCAGTACTTC	CASSQGDGQETQYF
TRBV2	TRBJ2-5	NA	TRBD1	TGTGCCAGCCCCCACCGACAGGGCGGCGGAGAGACCCAGTACTTC	CASPHRQGGGETQYF
TRBV7-8	TRBJ1-5	NA	NA	TGTGCCAGCAGCTATTCCGACAGGAACAATCAGCCCCAGCATTTT	CASSYSDRNNQPQHF
TRBV5-1	TRBJ2-5	NA	NA	TGCGCCAGCAGCTTGGGGTTTCAGGAGACCCAGTACTTC	CASSLGFQETQYF
TRBV7-2	TRBJ1-1	few	TRBD1	TGTGCCAGCAGCCCAGGGGGCAGCACTGAAGCTTTCTTT	CASSPGGSTEAFF
TRBV2	TRBJ2-1	NA	TRBD2	TGTGCCAGCAGGGTACTAGCGGGGTCCGACAATGAGCAGTTCTTC	CASRVLAGSDNEQFF
TRBV4-2	TRBJ2-7	NA	TRBD2	TGTGCCAGCAGCCAAGTTCGAGCGGGATTCGATGAGCAGTACTTC	CASSQVRAGFDEQYF
TRBV7-2	TRBJ2-5	NA	TRBD2	TGTGCCAGCAGCCGGACTAGAGTCCAAGAGACCCAGTACTTC	CASSRTRVQETQYF
TRBV7-9	TRBJ2-1	NA	NA	TGTGCCAGCAGCTTACAGATCTTGGTGCTTGAGCAGTTCTTC	CASSLQILVLEQFF
TRBV28	TRBJ1-2	NA	TRBD1	TGTGCCAGCAGTCTGCTGACAGGGACTAACTATGGCTACACCTTC	CASSLLTGTNYGYTF
TRBV15	TRBJ2-1	NA	NA	TGTGCCACCAGGATTCGCTCAGGGGCATACCTGGGGAATGAGCAGTTCTTC	CATRIRSGAYLGNEQFF
TRBV28	TRBJ2-1	NA	TRBD1	TGTGCCAGCACCGTAGGGGGCCCCTACAATGAGCAGTTCTTC	CASTVGGPYNEQFF